This T cell receptor beta chain was recorded in a study of cytomegalovirus exposure and HLA in healthy donors. Study-level background: Ancestry clustering placed about 86% of some 400 genotyped donors in the Caucasian-associated cluster.

In the PCR, 60 Vbeta and 13 Jbeta primers were used. Libraries were prepared by immunoSEQ multiplex PCR; TCRdb keeps only in-frame clonotypes and omits some of them. The sample has 110,000 to 150,000 clones; around four fifths are singletons. Study observations and caveats: A later analysis found that most CMV-associated TCR beta chains appeared HLA-restricted. Within an earlier analysis, most TCR beta V segments proved productive either about 87% or about 30% of the time.

The V segment lost 4 bases and the J segment 5 bases; nucleotides outside the gene matches: 7. The CDR3 is 14 amino acids. Per germline, CDR1 MNHEY and CDR2 SVGAGI. Remarks on this clone: What it binds is not known.

Material for sequencing was PBMCs. The sequence was obtained from a male donor in good health and CMV-seropositive. The chain is built from TRBV6-5 and TRBJ1-2; 7 bases align to TRBD1. The CDR3: CASSLPGQTYGYTF. The CDR3 nucleotides read TGTGCCAGCAGTTTACCGGGACAGACTTATGGCTACACCTTC.